This section outlines one T cell receptor (beta chain) sequence together with its context. The sample belongs to a study of blood T cell repertoires in COVID-19. Study overall: Acute-phase and convalescent COVID-19 samples originated in the United States, Italy and Spain.

The assay was immunoSEQ multiplex PCR, and TCRdb's table has in-frame clones only and misses some. The sample includes fewer than 300,000 clones, around 90% of them seen just once. Sequenced sample: PBMCs or T cells enriched from blood (not recorded which). The origin of this receptor is a woman in her thirties who had recovered from COVID-19.

The CDR3: CASSEDRVSYNEQFF. DNA of the CDR3: TGTGCCAGCAGTGAAGACAGGGTTTCCTACAATGAGCAGTTCTTC. The rearrangement links TRBV6-1 to TRBJ2-1; the D gene is possibly TRBD1 (6 bases). Germline CDR1 reads MNHNS; CDR2 reads SASEGT. CDR3 size: 15 residues. V lost 1 base to trimming and J lost 1 base, with 8 bases between them.